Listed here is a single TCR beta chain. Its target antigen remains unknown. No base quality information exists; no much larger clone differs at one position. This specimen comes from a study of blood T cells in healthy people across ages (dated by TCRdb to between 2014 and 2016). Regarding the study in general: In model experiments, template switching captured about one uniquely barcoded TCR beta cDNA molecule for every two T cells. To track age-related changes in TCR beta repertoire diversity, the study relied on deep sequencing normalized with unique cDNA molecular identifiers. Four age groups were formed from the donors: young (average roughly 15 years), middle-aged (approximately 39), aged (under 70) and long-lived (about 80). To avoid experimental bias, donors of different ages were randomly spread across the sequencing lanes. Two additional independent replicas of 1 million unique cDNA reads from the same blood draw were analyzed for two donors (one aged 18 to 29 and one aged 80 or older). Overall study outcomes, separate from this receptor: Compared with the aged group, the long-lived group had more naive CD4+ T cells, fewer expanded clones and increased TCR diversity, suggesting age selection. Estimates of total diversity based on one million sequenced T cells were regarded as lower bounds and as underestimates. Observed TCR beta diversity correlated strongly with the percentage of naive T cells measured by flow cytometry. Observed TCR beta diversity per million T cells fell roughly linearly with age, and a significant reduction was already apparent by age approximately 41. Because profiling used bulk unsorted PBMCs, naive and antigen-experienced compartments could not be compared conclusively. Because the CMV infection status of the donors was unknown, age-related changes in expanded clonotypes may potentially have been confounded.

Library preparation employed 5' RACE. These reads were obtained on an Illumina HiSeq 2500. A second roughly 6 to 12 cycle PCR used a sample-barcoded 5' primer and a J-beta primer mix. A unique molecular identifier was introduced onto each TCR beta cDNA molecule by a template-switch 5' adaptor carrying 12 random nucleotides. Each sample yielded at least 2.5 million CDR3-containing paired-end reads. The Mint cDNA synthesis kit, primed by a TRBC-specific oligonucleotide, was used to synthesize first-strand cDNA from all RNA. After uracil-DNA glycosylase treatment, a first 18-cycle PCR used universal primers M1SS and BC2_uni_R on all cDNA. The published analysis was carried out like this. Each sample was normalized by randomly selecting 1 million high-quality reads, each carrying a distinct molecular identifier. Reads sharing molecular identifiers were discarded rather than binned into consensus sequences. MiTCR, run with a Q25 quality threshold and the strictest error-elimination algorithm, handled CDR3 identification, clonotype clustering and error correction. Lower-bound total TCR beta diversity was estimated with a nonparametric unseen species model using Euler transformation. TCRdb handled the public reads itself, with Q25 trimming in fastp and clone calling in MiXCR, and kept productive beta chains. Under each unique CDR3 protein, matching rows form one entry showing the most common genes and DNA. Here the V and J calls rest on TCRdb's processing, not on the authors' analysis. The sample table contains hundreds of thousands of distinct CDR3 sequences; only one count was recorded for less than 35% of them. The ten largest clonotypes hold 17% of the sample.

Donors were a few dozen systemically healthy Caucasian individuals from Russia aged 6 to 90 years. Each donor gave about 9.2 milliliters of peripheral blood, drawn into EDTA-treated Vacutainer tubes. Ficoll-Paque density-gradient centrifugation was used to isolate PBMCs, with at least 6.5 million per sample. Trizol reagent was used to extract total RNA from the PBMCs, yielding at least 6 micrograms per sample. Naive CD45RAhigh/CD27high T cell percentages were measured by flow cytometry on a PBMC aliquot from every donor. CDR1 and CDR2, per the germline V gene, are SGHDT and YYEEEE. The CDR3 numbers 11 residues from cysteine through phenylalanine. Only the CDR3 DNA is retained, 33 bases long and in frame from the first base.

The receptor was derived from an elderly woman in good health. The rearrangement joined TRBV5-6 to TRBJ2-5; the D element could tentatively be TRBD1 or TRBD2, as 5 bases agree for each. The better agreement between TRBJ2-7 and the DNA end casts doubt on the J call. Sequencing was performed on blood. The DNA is TGTGCCAGCAGCTTCGGGGCCGAGCAGTACTTC. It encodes CASSFGAEQYF.